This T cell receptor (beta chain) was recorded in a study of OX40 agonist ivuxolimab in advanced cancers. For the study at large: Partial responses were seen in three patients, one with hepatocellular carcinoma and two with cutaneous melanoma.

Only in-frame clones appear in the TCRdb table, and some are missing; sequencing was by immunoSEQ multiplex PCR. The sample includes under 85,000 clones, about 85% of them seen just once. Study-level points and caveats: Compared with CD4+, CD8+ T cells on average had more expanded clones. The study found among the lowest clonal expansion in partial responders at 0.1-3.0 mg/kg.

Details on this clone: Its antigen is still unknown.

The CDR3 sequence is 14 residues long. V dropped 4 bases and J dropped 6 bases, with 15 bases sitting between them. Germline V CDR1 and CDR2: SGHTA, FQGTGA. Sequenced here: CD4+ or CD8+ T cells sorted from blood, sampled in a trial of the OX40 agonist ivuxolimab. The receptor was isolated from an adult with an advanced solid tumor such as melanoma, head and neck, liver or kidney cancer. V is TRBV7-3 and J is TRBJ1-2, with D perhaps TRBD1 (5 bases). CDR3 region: CASSSTQGSDGYTF. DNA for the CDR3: TGTGCCAGCAGCTCAACCCAGGGAAGTGATGGCTACACCTTC.